Described below is a single T cell receptor beta chain sequence and its context. This table comes from immunoSEQ multiplex PCR, and its TCRdb copy is limited to in-frame clones, with some not included. The table records roughly 1,600,000 clones, 98% to 99% of them present only once. The data were taken from a study of shared clonotypes between healthy human individuals. This sequence originates from a man aged 25 to 45 in good health. The sample consisted of naive CD4+ T cells sorted from blood. Stated subset: CD45RA+ positively selected.

The DNA for the CDR3 is TGTGCCAGCAGCGTGGGCGGGAGCCAGACCCAGTACTTC. Its translation: CASSVGGSQTQYF. The chain carries TRBV9 and TRBJ2-5; 7 bases are a match to TRBD2. Germline V CDR1 and CDR2: SGDLS, YYNGEE. V was pared by 2 bases and J by 6 bases, with 4 bases of the junction left unmatched. The CDR3 contains 13 residues.